The text below deals with one T cell receptor (beta chain). The data originate from a study of blood T cell repertoires in COVID-19. Study-level information: Sources were T cells, B-cell-depleted T cells, or PBMCs; the material itself was cDNA or gDNA.

Original analysis: Amplified reference gene primers provided the basis for estimating nucleated cell counts. Sequenced by immunoSEQ multiplex PCR; TCRdb stores in-frame clones only, minus some. The D gene and trimming were derived from the DNA, and the V and J assignments and clone size from that table. Of 110,000 to 150,000 clones listed, around three quarters were seen once; the top ten hold about 9%. The CDR3 consists of 16 residues. J was trimmed by 5 bases and V by 4 bases; bases with no gene match: 10. The V gene's germline CDR1 is LGHDT and CDR2 YNNKEL (reference sequence). This receptor was taken from a man aged 45-65 years with active or convalescent COVID-19. The J gene is TRBJ2-2, the V gene TRBV3-1 (or the pseudogene TRBV3-2), with 7 bases that match TRBD1. Sequencing was performed on peripheral blood. This CDR3 is CASSPGKGAWTGELFF. The CDR3 DNA sequence: TGTGCCAGCAGCCCAGGAAAGGGGGCATGGACCGGGGAGCTGTTTTTT.